This record looks at one T cell receptor (beta chain) sequence and its context. This sample was taken from a study of control samples from healthy donors and cancer patients. The repertoire was sequenced with immunoSEQ multiplex PCR; TCRdb's copy has only in-frame clones and lacks some. The table records under 200,000 clones, about nine tenths of them present only once. CDR1 LNHDA and CDR2 SQIVND come from the germline V gene (reference sequence). CDR3 length: 16 amino acids. The germline V and J ends were trimmed by 2 bases and 12 bases, with 22 bases remaining between them. The rearrangement uses TRBV19 and TRBJ1-4; no reliable D call. The sequenced material came from blood. The receptor comes from a woman in her thirties in good health. In DNA, the CDR3 is TGTGCCAGTAGTATAAAGGTGGTCGTTTATAATGAGGAACTGTTTTTT. This sequence encodes CASSIKVVVYNEELFF.